This TCR beta chain was recorded in a study of shared clonotypes between healthy human individuals. General study findings and limits: It was anticipated that sequencing depth would influence how many clonotypes donors shared.

In the case of this clone: What it binds is unknown.

Trimming left V 1 base short and J 3 bases short, with 13 bases between. CDR1 SGHRS and CDR2 YFSETQ come from the germline V gene. The CDR3 has 15 amino acids. Repertoires were generated with immunoSEQ multiplex PCR, while TCRdb's copy carries only in-frame clones and drops some. Of some 1.5 million clones in the sample, around 98% are singletons; the top ten hold about 0.45%. The specimen sequenced was naive CD4+ T cells sorted from blood. Subset noted: CD45RA+ positively selected. This chain joins TRBV5-1 and TRBJ2-5; D might be TRBD2 (6 bases). This sequence originates from a man aged 30 to 39 in good health. CDR3 loop: CASSLFDGRKETQYF. The CDR3 nucleotides read TGCGCCAGCAGCTTGTTTGACGGGAGAAAAGAGACCCAGTACTTC.